One sample yielded the 31 T cell receptor beta chains listed below, sequenced in a study of cytomegalovirus exposure and HLA in healthy donors (dated by TCRdb to about 2017). Receptor amplification or capture employed the immunoSEQ multiplex PCR assay. A mixture of 60 forward primers for TCR Vbeta segments and 13 reverse primers for TCR Jbeta segments was used in the multiplex PCR. What TCRdb holds here is the immuneACCESS table cut down to in-frame rearrangements. Part of the clones is not present; checked against another copy, under half of the missing clones reflect an unresolved V gene, and the others are unexplained. The table for this sample lists over 100,000 clones; approximately 80% of them were counted only once. The ten largest clones take up around 1.3% of the sample. The sequenced material came from PBMCs. The origin of the receptors is a woman in her 40s in good health and CMV-seronegative.

This clone was recorded only once. The chain has TRBV5-1 and TRBJ2-1; 7 bases map to TRBD2. CDR3 length: 16 amino acids. Germline lookup yields CDR1 SGHRS and CDR2 YFSETQ. V shed 0 bases and J 0 bases; nucleotides not matched to a gene: 3. Here the CDR3 DNA reads TGCGCCAGCAGCTTGGTCCGGGGGGTCTCCTACAATGAGCAGTTCTTC. It is translated as CASSLVRGVSYNEQFF.

This chain uses TRBV5-6 with TRBJ2-7; 7 nucleotides align to TRBD1. Unmatched junction bases numbered 4, after V lost 3 bases and J lost 4 bases. Germline CDR1 SGHDT, CDR2 YYEEEE. This CDR3 is 13 amino acids long. CDR3 in amino acids: CASSYRTGYEQYF. For the CDR3, the DNA is TGTGCCAGCAGCTACCGGACAGGTTACGAGCAGTACTTC.

The chain employs TRBV29-1 and TRBJ2-4, with 7 nucleotides matching TRBD1. The germline V gene encodes CDR1 SQVTM and CDR2 ANQGSEA. The CDR3 has 13 residues. The trim removed 5 bases at V and 1 base at J, leaving 2 bases unmatched. The CDR3 sequence is CSVSQGAKNIQYF. Here the CDR3 DNA reads TGCAGCGTTTCACAGGGGGCCAAAAACATTCAGTACTTC.

The chain is built from TRBV6-6 and TRBJ1-1; TRBD1 matches 7 bases. Trimming cost V 7 bases and J 1 base; bases outside gene matches: 6. The germline V gene encodes CDR1 MNHNY and CDR2 SVGAGI (reference sequence). The CDR3 is made up of 14 amino acids. As DNA, the CDR3 is TGTGCCAGCACCTCTGGACAGGCGAACACTGAAGCTTTCTTT. It translates to CASTSGQANTEAFF.

This chain joins TRBV28 and TRBJ1-2; 7 nucleotides align to TRBD1. Looked up from germline, CDR1 is MDHEN and CDR2 is SYDVKM. Trimming removed 5 bases from V and 1 base from J; junction bases left unmatched: 4. The length of the CDR3 is 14 residues. CDR3 sequence: CASSRAGGNYGYTF. The CDR3 nucleotides read TGTGCCAGCAGTCGGGCAGGGGGTAACTATGGCTACACCTTC.

The V call is TRBV27, the J call TRBJ2-2, with D perhaps matching TRBD1 (6 bases). V was cut by 6 bases and J by 1 base, with 6 bases left in between. The CDR3 runs to 13 residues. Germline-derived CDR1 and CDR2 are MNHEY and SMNVEV (reference sequence). The CDR3 protein is CASRGQNTGELFF. The CDR3 DNA sequence: TGTGCCAGCAGGGGACAGAACACCGGGGAGCTGTTTTTT.

In its sample, this clone was seen a few times. The chain has TRBV6-5 and TRBJ2-1; TRBD2 matches at 13 bases. Per germline, CDR1 MNHEY and CDR2 SVGAGI. The CDR3 is 15 residues long. The V and J ends lost 6 bases and 7 bases, in that order; junction bases with no gene match: 6. The CDR3 sequence: CASSRLAGGLNEQFF. CDR3 DNA sequence: TGTGCCAGCAGCAGACTAGCGGGGGGTCTTAATGAGCAGTTCTTC.

The chain employs TRBV7-2 and TRBJ2-7, with 13 bases fitting TRBD2. V lost 3 bases and J lost 2; bases outside the gene matches: 13. Germline loops: CDR1 SGHTA, CDR2 FQGNSA. The CDR3 totals 19 residues. Here the CDR3 reads CASSLPRGTSGARAYEQYF. The CDR3 region has the DNA TGTGCCAGCAGCTTGCCGCGCGGGACTAGCGGGGCCCGGGCCTACGAGCAGTACTTC. The whole variable domain, remainder taken from reference TRBV7-2 and TRBJ2-7, is GAGVSQSPSNKVTEKGKDVELRCDPISGHTALYWYRQSLGQGLEFLIYFQGNSAPDKSGLPSDRFSAERTGGSVSTLTIQRTQQEDSAVYLCASSLPRGTSGARAYEQYFGPGTRLTVT.

This chain links TRBV9 with TRBJ2-7; 7 bases align to TRBD1. CDR1 and CDR2 from the germline V gene are SGDLS and YYNGEE. V was clipped by 5 bases and J by 4 bases; unmatched bases: 15. The CDR3 totals 16 residues. CDR3: CASSPQGSQPFYEQYF. The DNA for the CDR3 is TGTGCCAGCAGTCCACAGGGGTCCCAGCCCTTTTACGAGCAGTACTTC.

The chain carries TRBV19 and TRBJ2-2; 7 bases map to TRBD1. Germline V gene lookup returns CDR1 LNHDA and CDR2 SQIVND (reference sequence). V dropped 6 bases and J dropped 0; count of bases not matched to a gene: 1. The CDR3 consists of 14 residues. The CDR3 sequence: CASRDRSNTGELFF. Here the CDR3 DNA reads TGTGCCAGTAGGGACAGGTCGAACACCGGGGAGCTGTTTTTT.

A single count supports this clone. The chain links TRBV27 to TRBJ2-7; 7 positions agree with TRBD2. The germline V gene encodes CDR1 MNHEY and CDR2 SMNVEV (reference sequence). V trimming: 7 bases; J trimming: 5 bases; junction bases outside the gene matches: 14. The CDR3 sequence is 15 residues long. DNA for the CDR3: TGTGCCAGCAAAGGACTAGGGCTAGAGCCCCACGAGCAGTACTTC. It is translated as CASKGLGLEPHEQYF.

As concerns this clone: Other DNA sequences of this sample code for an identical CDR3. The J gene is TRBJ1-4, the V gene TRBV29-1; D unclear. This CDR3 is 10 amino acids long. V lost 6 bases to trimming and J lost 4 bases, with 3 bases between them. Germline V gene data show CDR1 as SQVTM and CDR2 as ANQGSEA. The CDR3 reads CSVLNEKLFF. Written as DNA, the CDR3 is TGCAGCGTCCTTAATGAAAAACTGTTTTTT.

The rearrangement joins TRBV9 to TRBJ2-1; TRBD2 aligns across 10 bases. The V gene's germline CDR1 is SGDLS and CDR2 YYNGEE. The CDR3 runs to 19 residues. The ends lost 6 bases at V and 6 bases at J; junction bases unmatched: 21. CDR3 bases: TGTGCCAGCACCCCACACCTAGCGGGGGCCTCCGGGTTTAGCAATGAGCAGTTCTTC. It specifies CASTPHLAGASGFSNEQFF.

This chain links TRBV7-6 with TRBJ1-2; D perhaps matches TRBD1 (5 bases). CDR1 and CDR2 (germline): SGHVS, FNYEAQ. V was trimmed by 5 bases and J by 2 bases, leaving 9 bases between them. This CDR3 has 13 amino acids. CDR3 DNA: TGTGCCAGCAGCCCCGCAGGGAACTATGGCTACACCTTC. Translating it yields CASSPAGNYGYTF.

The table lists this clone with a few counts. V usage is TRBV6-5 and J usage is TRBJ1-2; weak D call: TRBD1 (6 bases). V was shortened by 5 bases and J by 0 bases, with 13 bases between the two germline ends. The length of the CDR3 is 15 residues. Germline CDR1 and CDR2: MNHEY and SVGAGI. In DNA form, the CDR3 reads TGTGCCAGCAGTCGAATCCGGGACACTAACTATGGCTACACCTTC. Its protein product is CASSRIRDTNYGYTF.

The genes are TRBV29-1 and TRBJ1-3; D is possibly TRBD1 (6 bases). CDR3 length equals 16 residues. Trimming pared 4 bases from V and 1 base from J, leaving 17 bases between. Germline-derived CDR1 and CDR2 are SQVTM and ANQGSEA. The CDR3 reads CSVGGTTGKSGNTIYF. CDR3 DNA: TGCAGCGTTGGGGGGACGACAGGAAAGTCTGGAAACACCATATATTTT. The variable domain in full, completed from reference TRBV29-1 and TRBJ1-3, reads SAVISQKPSRDICQRGTSLTIQCQVDSQVTMMFWYRQQPGQSLTLIATANQGSEATYESGFVIDKFPISRPNLTFSTLTVSNMSPEDSSIYLCSVGGTTGKSGNTIYFGEGSWLTVV.

A note on this clone: The junction does not match germline at one end; this may be a read error. The V gene is TRBV7-7, the J gene TRBJ2-5; D may be TRBD2 (5 bases). The CDR3 spans 13 residues. The germline V gene encodes CDR1 SSHAT and CDR2 FNYEAQ (reference sequence). The CDR3: CASSFRGQETQYF. The CDR3 DNA reads TGTGCTAGCAGCTTCCGGGGCCAAGAGACCCAGTACTTC.

The genes are TRBV4-1 and TRBJ2-7; possibly TRBD2 for D (6 bases). Trimming stripped 3 bases from V and 3 bases from J, with 15 bases between. The CDR3 totals 15 residues. Germline CDR1 MGHRA, CDR2 YSYEKL. CDR3 loop: CASSQIGGSVYEQYF. The CDR3 DNA sequence: TGCGCCAGCAGCCAGATCGGAGGGTCAGTCTACGAGCAGTACTTC.

The chain employs TRBV30 and TRBJ1-3, with D perhaps matching TRBD1 (6 bases). Germline V gene lookup returns CDR1 GTSNPN and CDR2 SVGIG (reference sequence). This CDR3 has 14 residues. V shed 3 bases and J shed 5 bases, with 14 bases lying between them. CDR3 in amino acids: CAWRWGRGRNTIYF. For the CDR3, the DNA is TGTGCCTGGAGGTGGGGCAGGGGAAGAAACACCATATATTTT.

The count of this clone is one. The chain is built from TRBV7-2 and TRBJ2-7; D remains unclear. This CDR3 contains 15 residues. The V end lost 1 base, the J end lost 0 bases, and 10 bases lay between the germline ends. Germline CDR1 and CDR2: SGHTA and FQGNSA. In nucleotides, the CDR3 is TGTGCCAGCAGCTTAGGTCGGCTAGTCTCCTACGAGCAGTACTTC. Its translation is CASSLGRLVSYEQYF.

The chain is built from TRBV7-9 and TRBJ2-1; possible D gene TRBD2, 5 bases. CDR1 and CDR2 (germline): SEHNR, FQNEAQ (reference sequence). Trimming took off 0 bases at V and 5 bases at J, with 14 bases between the two ends. The CDR3 covers 16 residues. DNA of the CDR3: TGTGCCAGCAGCTTAGCGCTGCGGGTGGTGAACAATGAGCAGTTCTTC. It codes for CASSLALRVVNNEQFF.

The J gene is TRBJ1-1, the V gene TRBV9; 8 bases fit TRBD1. Germline assignment: CDR1 SGDLS and CDR2 YYNGEE. The CDR3 runs 16 residues. Germline trimming cut 4 bases from V and 6 bases from J; bases unmatched to any gene: 14. The DNA for the CDR3 is TGTGCCAGCAGCAACCGACAGGGGTCGATTGAAGCTGAAGCTTTCTTT. The encoded protein is CASSNRQGSIEAEAFF.

This clone was picked up a small number of times. The chain uses TRBV19 and TRBJ2-3, with a tentative D call TRBD1 (6 bases). Germline CDR1 and CDR2: LNHDA and SQIVND (reference sequence). This CDR3 comprises 17 residues. Trimming removed 0 bases from V and 3 bases from J, with 16 bases in between. The CDR3 reads CASSIDYRQAMTDTQYF. The CDR3 region has the DNA TGTGCCAGTAGTATAGATTACAGACAGGCTATGACAGATACGCAGTATTTT.

V gene TRBV2 combines with J gene TRBJ1-5, with 8 bases fitting TRBD1. This CDR3 has 15 residues. Germline values: CDR1 SNHLY, CDR2 FYNNEI. The V and J ends lost 5 bases and 3 bases, in that order; junction bases with no gene match: 6. In nucleotides, the CDR3 is TGTGCCAGCAGTCCACGGACAGGGTACAATCAGCCCCAGCATTTT. Protein sequence: CASSPRTGYNQPQHF.

The sample holds a few counts of this clone. The chain links TRBV6-6 to TRBJ1-2; D is possibly TRBD1 (6 bases). This CDR3 is built from 14 residues. V was cut by 7 bases and J by 3 bases, with 15 bases left in between. Germline loops: CDR1 MNHNY, CDR2 SVGAGI (reference sequence). CDR3 DNA: TGTGCCAGCACCCCGTTAGGGGGACACTATGGCTACACCTTC. Its translation is CASTPLGGHYGYTF.

The chain links TRBV18 to TRBJ1-5, with 8 bases identical to TRBD1. With V trimmed by 6 bases and J by 6 bases, 7 bases remained unmatched. The CDR3 spans 14 residues. CDR1 KGHSH and CDR2 LQKENI come from the germline V gene. The CDR3 here is CASSSGTGGQPQHF. For the CDR3, the DNA is TGTGCCAGCTCCTCCGGGACAGGCGGTCAGCCCCAGCATTTT.

V is TRBV7-3 and J is TRBJ2-1, with 8 bases that match TRBD2. This CDR3 has 14 residues. From germline, CDR1 is SGHTA and CDR2 FQGTGA. Losses at the gene ends were 5 bases for V and 7 bases for J; bases not matched to a gene: 7. The CDR3 loop is CASSPLGGANEQFF. DNA of the CDR3: TGTGCCAGCAGCCCCCTCGGGGGGGCGAATGAGCAGTTCTTC.

The genes are TRBV6-5 and TRBJ2-7; possible D gene TRBD1, 6 bases. Trimming took off 8 bases at V and 0 bases at J, with 11 bases between the two ends. The CDR3 has 13 residues. From germline, CDR1 is MNHEY and CDR2 SVGAGI. In DNA form, the CDR3 reads TGTGCCAGCCATCTGACAGGCTCCTACGAGCAGTACTTC. Translating it yields CASHLTGSYEQYF.

The V and J genes are TRBV14 and TRBJ1-2; D unclear. This CDR3 comprises 13 residues. V was clipped by 0 bases and J by 4 bases, with 6 bases between them. Germline assignment: CDR1 SGHDN and CDR2 FVKESK. The CDR3: CASSQDGIYGYTF. The DNA of the CDR3 is TGTGCCAGCAGCCAAGATGGCATCTATGGCTACACCTTC.

This clone was found once. The CDR3 DNA sequence: TGTGCCAGCAGCGTACAGGGGGCTGGAAACACCATATATTTT. Translation: CASSVQGAGNTIYF. The chain recombines TRBV7-2 with TRBJ1-3, with TRBD1 identical over 8 bases. This CDR3 spans 14 amino acids. CDR1 SGHTA and CDR2 FQGNSA come from the germline V gene. Losses at the gene ends were 5 bases for V and 2 bases for J; bases not matched to a gene: 2. Combining the CDR3 with reference TRBV7-2 and TRBJ1-3 gives the whole variable domain GAGVSQSPSNKVTEKGKDVELRCDPISGHTALYWYRQSLGQGLEFLIYFQGNSAPDKSGLPSDRFSAERTGGSVSTLTIQRTQQEDSAVYLCASSVQGAGNTIYFGEGSWLTVV.

This sequence joins TRBV5-1 and TRBJ1-6, with a tentative D call TRBD1 (6 bases). CDR3 length equals 14 residues. Germline CDR1 reads SGHRS; CDR2 reads YFSETQ. With 1 base removed from V and 8 bases from J, the gap between germline ends came to 10 bases. This chain's CDR3 is CASSLSRGDSPLHF. CDR3 DNA: TGCGCCAGCAGCTTGAGCAGGGGTGATTCACCCCTCCACTTT.